This TCR beta chain appears in the sequencing data of a study of blood T cell repertoires in COVID-19. Study information: The study drew acute and convalescent COVID-19 samples from the United States, Italy and Spain. Sample material is recorded as cDNA or gDNA derived from T cells, B-cell-depleted T cells, or PBMCs.

In the original workflow: From reference gene primer amplification, estimates of nucleated cell counts were derived. The method was immunoSEQ multiplex PCR; TCRdb's version includes in-frame clones alone and lacks a portion of them. For V, J and clone size, that table is used; D and trimming come from the DNA. Of over 95,000 clones in the sample, 84% were seen once. The receptor comes from a woman in her 40s with acute or convalescent COVID-19. The specimen sequenced was peripheral blood.

CDR3 nucleotides: TGTGCCAGCACCAGGACAGGGAGCTCCTACGAGCAGTACTTC. Its protein is CASTRTGSSYEQYF. V gene TRBV2 combines with J gene TRBJ2-7; 8 bases are shared with TRBD1. V dropped 7 bases and J dropped 0; count of bases not matched to a gene: 5. The CDR3 runs to 14 residues. Per the germline V gene, CDR1 is SNHLY and CDR2 is FYNNEI.